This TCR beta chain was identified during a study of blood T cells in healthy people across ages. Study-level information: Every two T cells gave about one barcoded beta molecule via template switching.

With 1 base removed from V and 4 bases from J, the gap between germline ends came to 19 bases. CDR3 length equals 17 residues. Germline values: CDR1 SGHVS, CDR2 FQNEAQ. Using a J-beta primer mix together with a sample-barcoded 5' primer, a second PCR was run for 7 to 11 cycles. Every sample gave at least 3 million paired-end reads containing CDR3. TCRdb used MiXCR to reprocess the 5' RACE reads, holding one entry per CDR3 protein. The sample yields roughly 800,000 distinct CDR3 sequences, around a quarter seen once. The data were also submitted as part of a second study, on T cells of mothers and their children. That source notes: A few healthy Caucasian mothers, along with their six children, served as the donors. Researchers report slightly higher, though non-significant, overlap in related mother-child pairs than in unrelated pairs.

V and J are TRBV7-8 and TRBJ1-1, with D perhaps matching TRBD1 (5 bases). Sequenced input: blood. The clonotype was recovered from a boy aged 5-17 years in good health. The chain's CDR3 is CASSLVGSGTVGTEAFF. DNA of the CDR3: TGTGCCAGCAGCTTAGTGGGTTCGGGGACCGTCGGCACTGAAGCTTTCTTT.